These 4 T cell receptor beta chains came from one sample sequenced in a study of cytomegalovirus exposure and HLA in healthy donors. PCR used 60 Vbeta primers and 13 Jbeta primers. The assay was immunoSEQ multiplex PCR, and TCRdb's table has in-frame clones only and misses some. The repertoire holds about 67,000 clones, with 65% to 70% as singletons. The sequenced sample consisted of PBMCs. The receptors stem from a woman in her thirties in good health and CMV-seronegative.

The chain couples TRBV7-3 to TRBJ2-1, with TRBD2 matching over 12 bases. CDR3 length: 15 residues. The ends lost 3 bases at V and 8 bases at J; junction bases unmatched: 5. The germline V gene has CDR1 SGHTA and CDR2 FQGTGA. The CDR3, as DNA: TGTGCCAGCAGCTTCTCTAGCGGGGGGGCCCATGAGCAGTTCTTC. Translating it yields CASSFSSGGAHEQFF.

The rearrangement links TRBV5-1 to TRBJ2-2; TRBD2 agrees at 8 bases. This CDR3 region has 14 residues. Germline V gene sequence: CDR1 SGHRS, CDR2 YFSETQ. V dropped 1 base and J dropped 7; count of bases not matched to a gene: 3. The CDR3 DNA follows: TGCGCCAGCAGCTTGAGCGGGGGCGGCGGGGAGCTGTTTTTT. Its protein is CASSLSGGGGELFF.

The chain has TRBV7-6 and TRBJ2-5; TRBD2 matches at 10 bases. Germline-derived CDR1 and CDR2 are SGHVS and FNYEAQ. Trimming removed 3 bases from V and 2 bases from J; junction bases left unmatched: 6. The CDR3 contains 16 residues. The DNA for the CDR3 is TGTGCCAGCAGCTTCGCTAGCGGGGGAAAACAAGAGACCCAGTACTTC. Its protein product is CASSFASGGKQETQYF.

This clone has just a few counts. The chain carries TRBV2 and TRBJ2-3; 9 nucleotides match TRBD2. CDR3 size: 17 residues. CDR1 is SNHLY and CDR2 is FYNNEI in the germline V gene. V shed 5 bases, J shed 1 base, and the junction held 10 bases outside the gene matches. For the CDR3, the DNA is TGTGCCAGCAGTAAAAAAGTAGCGGGGGACCGCACAGATACGCAGTATTTT. The encoded protein is CASSKKVAGDRTDTQYF.